A selection of T cell receptor beta chains follows, all from one sample in a study of blood T cell repertoires in COVID-19. Measured with immunoSEQ multiplex PCR; TCRdb has only the in-frame clones, and not every one. The sample consists of around 230,000 clones, over 80% of them appearing once. Input material: peripheral blood. The receptors were gathered from a woman in her seventies with active or convalescent COVID-19. Each CDR3 is given with its conserved first and last residue. A D gene is named only where the DNA matches it firmly. A clone size is listed for some rows: how often the clone was seen (once, few, many), or a class if it is expanded.

size | J | D | V | CDR3 | DNA
. | TRBJ1-6 | TRBD1 | TRBV28 | CASSRGDRGRSPLHF | TGTGCCAGCAGCCGCGGGGACAGGGGCCGGTCACCCCTCCACTTT
. | TRBJ2-2 | . | TRBV27 | CASSFLQGGGELFF | TGTGCCAGCAGTTTTTTACAGGGCGGCGGGGAGCTGTTTTTT
. | TRBJ2-3 | TRBD2 | TRBV9 | CASSVGLATSTDTQYF | TGTGCCAGCAGCGTAGGACTAGCGACTTCAACAGATACGCAGTATTTT
. | TRBJ1-4 | . | TRBV5-1 | CASSLGAAATNEKLFF | TGCGCCAGCAGCTTGGGGGCAGCCGCAACTAATGAAAAACTGTTTTTT
. | TRBJ2-2 | . | TRBV29-1 | CSVIPYLTNTGELFF | TGCAGCGTTATCCCCTACCTCACGAACACCGGGGAGCTGTTTTTT
. | TRBJ2-3 | TRBD2 | TRBV6-5 | CATTGGGTDTQYF | TGTGCCACGACGGGGGGGGGCACAGATACGCAGTATTTT
. | TRBJ1-4 | . | TRBV7-9 | CASSLGRVAATNEKLFF | TGTGCCAGCAGCTTAGGGCGGGTAGCAGCTACTAATGAAAAACTGTTTTTT
. | TRBJ2-1 | TRBD2 | TRBV29-1 | CSVESRTSGSSYNEQFF | TGCAGCGTTGAATCCAGGACTAGCGGGAGCTCCTACAATGAGCAGTTCTTC
. | TRBJ1-1 | . | TRBV5-1 | CASSLDAGVIEAFF | TGCGCCAGCAGCTTGGATGCGGGAGTAATTGAAGCTTTCTTT
once | TRBJ1-4 | . | TRBV10-2 | CASSRDTATNEKLFF | TGCGCCAGCAGCCGGGACACTGCAACTAATGAAAAACTGTTTTTT
once | TRBJ1-1 | . | TRBV24-1 | CATSDWTVQAFF | TGTGCCACCAGCGACTGGACAGTTCAAGCTTTCTTT
. | TRBJ2-1 | TRBD2 | TRBV5-1 | CASSFTSGLHNEQFF | TGCGCCAGCAGCTTTACTAGCGGCCTCCACAATGAGCAGTTCTTC
. | TRBJ1-2 | . | TRBV28 | CASSLASAGAILNYGYTF | TGTGCCAGCAGTCTAGCATCGGCAGGGGCAATCCTAAACTATGGCTACACCTTC
. | TRBJ1-5 | . | TRBV6-5 | CASSWGVDQPQHF | TGTGCCAGCAGTTGGGGGGTGGATCAGCCCCAGCATTTT
. | TRBJ1-1 | . | TRBV7-9 | CASSLGQGDTEAFF | TGTGCCAGCAGCTTGGGGCAAGGGGACACTGAAGCTTTCTTT
. | TRBJ1-2 | . | TRBV7-2 | CASSPRTEYGYTF | TGTGCCAGCAGCCCCAGGACAGAGTATGGCTACACCTTC
. | TRBJ2-5 | . | TRBV5-1 | CASSFLGGEETQYF | TGCGCCAGCAGCTTTCTCGGAGGGGAAGAGACCCAGTACTTC
. | TRBJ2-1 | . | TRBV15 | CATSRGHQNSGANEQFF | TGTGCCACCAGCAGAGGCCACCAGAACTCAGGGGCCAATGAGCAGTTCTTC
. | TRBJ2-3 | . | TRBV5-4 | CASSFKLSTDTQYF | TGTGCCAGCAGCTTTAAGCTATCCACAGATACGCAGTATTTT
. | TRBJ2-1 | TRBD2 | TRBV11-2 | CASSLDSRLAGGLQFF | TGTGCCAGCAGCTTAGATTCCCGACTAGCGGGGGGCCTCCAGTTCTTC
. | TRBJ2-7 | TRBD2 | TRBV27 | CASSRTWAVAGTYEQYF | TGTGCCAGCAGCCGGACGTGGGCGGTAGCGGGTACCTACGAGCAGTACTTC
. | TRBJ1-1 | . | TRBV5-1 | CASRTQNMNTEAFF | TGCGCCAGCAGGACACAGAACATGAACACTGAAGCTTTCTTT
. | TRBJ2-7 | TRBD2 | TRBV4-1 | CASSQTPSSGVPYEQYF | TGCGCCAGCAGCCAGACGCCATCTAGCGGGGTTCCCTACGAGCAGTACTTC
. | TRBJ1-2 | . | TRBV12-3/TRBV12-4 | CASSLRYGYTF | TGTGCCAGCAGTTTGAGATATGGCTACACCTTC
. | TRBJ1-1 | . | TRBV12-3/TRBV12-4 | CASSLGAPGEAFF | TGTGCCAGCAGTTTGGGGGCTCCCGGTGAAGCTTTCTTT
. | TRBJ2-7 | . | TRBV5-6 | CASSKWGAYEQYF | TGTGCCAGCAGTAAGTGGGGAGCCTACGAGCAGTACTTC